The 27 T cell receptor beta chains below come from one sample, sequenced in a study of OX40 agonist ivuxolimab in advanced cancers. Sequenced by immunoSEQ multiplex PCR; TCRdb stores in-frame clones only, minus some. Seen here are 49,000 or so clones, around 90% observed once, and the top ten hold approximately 12%. The sample consisted of CD4+ or CD8+ T cells sorted from blood, taken in a trial of the OX40 agonist ivuxolimab. These TCRs come from an adult with an advanced solid tumor such as melanoma, head and neck, liver or kidney cancer.

This clone was detected only once. V usage is TRBV7-9 and J usage is TRBJ2-1, with D unclear. CDR1 and CDR2 from the germline V gene are SEHNR and FQNEAQ (reference sequence). The CDR3 sequence is 18 residues long. The V and J ends lost 2 bases and 0 bases respectively, with 17 bases between them. The CDR3 bases are TGTGCCAGCAGCTTACCTTCCCCCCGATTGAGCTCCTACAATGAGCAGTTCTTC. As protein: CASSLPSPRLSSYNEQFF.

The rearrangement links TRBV5-5 to TRBJ2-5; D unclear. The CDR3 contains 17 residues. The V and J ends lost 2 bases and 1 base respectively, with 18 bases between them. Germline V gives CDR1 SGHKS, CDR2 YYEKEE (reference sequence). CDR3 in DNA: TGTGCCAGCAGCTTTTCCCCAACCCGACGGTCCCAAGAGACCCAGTACTTC. Encoded protein: CASSFSPTRRSQETQYF.

This clone occurred a few times. The chain recombines TRBV4-1 with TRBJ2-7; tentatively, D is TRBD1 (5 bases). The germline V and J ends were trimmed by 0 bases and 2 bases, with 8 bases remaining between them. The CDR3 is 14 amino acids. The germline CDR1 and CDR2 sequences are MGHRA and YSYEKL. CDR3 region: CASSQETVPYEQYF. In DNA, the CDR3 is TGCGCCAGCAGCCAAGAGACAGTCCCCTACGAGCAGTACTTC.

The chain employs TRBV7-9 and TRBJ1-1; D uncertain. The CDR3 has 15 amino acids. Germline V gives CDR1 SEHNR, CDR2 FQNEAQ (reference sequence). V gave up 7 bases and J gave up 3 bases, with 18 bases separating them. The CDR3 DNA reads TGTGCCAGCACCACCTCCTCGGACGGCTACACTGAAGCTTTCTTT. Translated: CASTTSSDGYTEAFF. Variable domain in full (rest from reference TRBV7-9 and TRBJ1-1): DTGVSQNPRHKITKRGQNVTFRCDPISEHNRLYWYRQTLGQGPEFLTYFQNEAQLEKSRLLSDRFSAERPKGSFSTLEIQRTEQGDSAMYLCASTTSSDGYTEAFFGQGTRLTVV.

V usage is TRBV30 and J usage is TRBJ2-2; D is uncertain. The CDR3 sequence is 11 residues long. Germline loops: CDR1 GTSNPN, CDR2 SVGIG (reference sequence). V lost 5 bases and J 9 bases, leaving 10 bases between the germline ends. The CDR3, as DNA: TGTGCCTGGGAACAGCTACGGGAGCTGTTTTTT. Its protein product is CAWEQLRELFF.

The rearrangement joins TRBV9 to TRBJ2-1, with no clear D. Germline assignment: CDR1 SGDLS and CDR2 YYNGEE. The CDR3 loop spans 15 amino acids. V dropped 5 bases and J dropped 4 bases, with 16 bases sitting between them. The CDR3, as DNA: TGTGCCAGCAGTGAACACAACTTGGCTTACAATGAGCAGTTCTTC. Residues: CASSEHNLAYNEQFF.

J is TRBJ2-1 and V is TRBV4-3; D not certain. Germline CDR1 reads LGHNA; CDR2 reads YSLEER. V was clipped by 3 bases and J by 6 bases, with 12 bases between them. CDR3 length: 14 residues. DNA of the CDR3: TGCGCCAGCAGCCATCTCAGTACTTCCAATGAGCAGTTCTTC. This translates into CASSHLSTSNEQFF.

The rearrangement uses TRBV19 and TRBJ2-1; unclear D gene. The germline CDR1 and CDR2 sequences are LNHDA and SQIVND (reference sequence). The V end was cut by 4 bases, the J end by 10 bases, with 11 bases between. The CDR3 extends over 12 amino acids. CDR3 amino acids: CASSKGSEEQFF. The CDR3 DNA sequence: TGTGCCAGTAGTAAAGGGTCTGAGGAGCAGTTCTTC.

The chain employs TRBV5-4 and TRBJ2-7; maybe TRBD2 (6 bases). The CDR3 is 13 amino acids. The V end was cut by 3 bases, the J end by 2 bases, with 9 bases between. Germline V gene sequence: CDR1 SGHNT, CDR2 YYREEE (reference sequence). Here the CDR3 reads CASSWDFTYEQYF. CDR3 bases: TGTGCCAGCAGCTGGGACTTTACCTACGAGCAGTACTTC.

This chain connects TRBV6-1 to TRBJ2-5, with D tentatively TRBD1 (8 bases). The CDR3 length is 15 residues. V was shortened by 6 bases and J by 5 bases, with 19 bases between the two germline ends. Germline V gene lookup returns CDR1 MNHNS and CDR2 SASEGT. The CDR3 DNA follows: TGTGCCAGCAGCCCCCTACAGGGGGGGGCGGAGACCCAGTACTTC. It is translated as CASSPLQGGAETQYF.

The J gene is TRBJ2-2, the V gene TRBV9; TRBD1 agrees at 7 bases. Germline CDR1 reads SGDLS; CDR2 reads YYNGEE. J gave up 1 base and V 4 bases, and 7 bases lay outside the gene matches. The CDR3 loop spans 16 amino acids. Here the CDR3 DNA reads TGTGCCAGCAGCCAAGACAGGGTTGGGAACACCGGGGAGCTGTTTTTT. Translating it yields CASSQDRVGNTGELFF. Full variable domain (missing parts from reference TRBV9 and TRBJ2-2): DSGVTQTPKHLITATGQRVTLRCSPRSGDLSVYWYQQSLDQGLQFLIQYYNGEERAKGNILERFSAQQFPDLHSELNLSSLELGDSALYFCASSQDRVGNTGELFFGEGSRLTVL.

The J gene is TRBJ2-7, the V gene TRBV11-3; D is perhaps TRBD1 or TRBD2 (7 bases each). Germline CDR1 and CDR2: SGHNT and YENEEA. The CDR3 runs 14 residues. V shed 4 bases and J shed 4 bases, with 14 bases lying between them. The CDR3 DNA reads TGTGCCAGCAGCTCCAGCGGGACAGCGTACGAGCAGTACTTC. Residues: CASSSSGTAYEQYF.

The chain uses TRBV19 and TRBJ2-1, with 13 bases that match TRBD2. CDR3 length: 15 residues. J was trimmed by 4 bases and V by 5 bases; bases with no gene match: 2. Germline V CDR1 and CDR2: LNHDA, SQIVND (reference sequence). CDR3: CASSVTSGGYNEQFF. Here the CDR3 DNA reads TGTGCCAGTAGTGTGACTAGCGGGGGGTACAATGAGCAGTTCTTC. The whole variable domain, remainder taken from reference TRBV19 and TRBJ2-1, is DGGITQSPKYLFRKEGQNVTLSCEQNLNHDAMYWYRQDPGQGLRLIYYSQIVNDFQKGDIAEGYSVSREKKESFPLTVTSAQKNPTAFYLCASSVTSGGYNEQFFGPGTRLTVL.

The rearrangement links TRBV29-1 to TRBJ2-2, with 11 bases lining up with TRBD2. Germline CDR1 and CDR2: SQVTM and ANQGSEA. The CDR3 is made up of 13 amino acids. J lost 7 bases, V lost 6 bases, and 4 bases had no gene match. In nucleotides, the CDR3 is TGCAGCGTCGGGACTAGCGGCTACGGGGAGCTGTTTTTT. Its protein is CSVGTSGYGELFF.

The genes are TRBV4-3 and TRBJ1-1; the D is unclear. V lost 0 bases to trimming and J lost 2 bases, with 16 bases between them. The CDR3 loop spans 17 amino acids. Germline V gene data show CDR1 as LGHNA and CDR2 as YSLEER. The CDR3 DNA follows: TGCGCCAGCAGCCAAGACAACACCGGAATTGGAAACACTGAAGCTTTCTTT. It specifies CASSQDNTGIGNTEAFF.

This chain links TRBV19 with TRBJ2-7; no clear D. Per germline, CDR1 LNHDA and CDR2 SQIVND (reference sequence). The CDR3 runs 12 residues. V was trimmed by 3 bases and J by 7 bases, leaving 10 bases between them. The CDR3 loop is CASSMRLREQYF. The CDR3 region has the DNA TGTGCCAGTAGTATGAGGTTGAGGGAGCAGTACTTC.

The rearrangement joins TRBV4-2 to TRBJ1-6; 10 bases agree with TRBD1. Germline assignment: CDR1 LGHNA and CDR2 YNFKEQ. Trimming cost V 2 bases and J 10 bases; bases outside gene matches: 11. CDR3 length: 17 residues. CDR3 sequence (DNA): TGTGCCAGCAGCCAAATCACCGCAGGGACAGGGGACTCACCCCTCCACTTT. Residues: CASSQITAGTGDSPLHF.

This clone was found once. The genes are TRBV29-1 and TRBJ2-5; 10 nucleotides align to TRBD2. This CDR3 is 19 amino acids long. The germline CDR1 and CDR2 sequences are SQVTM and ANQGSEA. Unmatched junction bases numbered 15, after V lost 0 bases and J lost 2 bases. Here the CDR3 reads CSVEDSGLAVERSQETQYF. As DNA, the CDR3 is TGCAGCGTTGAAGACTCCGGACTAGCGGTAGAGCGGTCACAAGAGACCCAGTACTTC.

CDR3 nucleotide sequence: TGTGCCAGCTCACTCCGGGACTCCACAGCCTACGAGCAGTACTTC. It encodes CASSLRDSTAYEQYF. V gene TRBV18 combines with J gene TRBJ2-7; tentative D call: TRBD2 (6 bases). The CDR3 spans 15 residues. The V gene's germline CDR1 is KGHSH and CDR2 LQKENI. V gave up 4 bases and J gave up 2 bases, with 15 bases separating them.

V gene TRBV4-3 combines with J gene TRBJ2-3; no clear D gene. Germline values: CDR1 LGHNA, CDR2 YSLEER. Trimming left V 3 bases short and J 6 bases short, with 16 bases between. CDR3 size: 15 residues. The chain's CDR3 is CASSHHDEESDTQYF. CDR3 DNA sequence: TGCGCCAGCAGCCACCACGACGAGGAGAGTGATACGCAGTATTTT.

In its sample, this clone was seen a few times. The gene calls are TRBV4-2 and TRBJ1-2, with TRBD1 matching over 8 bases. CDR1 is LGHNA and CDR2 is YNFKEQ in the germline V gene. This CDR3 contains 16 residues. Trimming cost V 0 bases and J 6 bases; bases outside gene matches: 9. CDR3 in amino acids: CASSQDQGTGSDGYTF. The CDR3 DNA sequence: TGTGCCAGCAGCCAAGATCAAGGGACAGGATCGGATGGCTACACCTTC.

This rearrangement joins TRBV19 to TRBJ2-7; either TRBD1 or TRBD2 may fit D (5 bases each). Trimming left V 6 bases short and J 4 bases short, with 13 bases between. The CDR3 extends over 13 amino acids. The germline V gene has CDR1 LNHDA and CDR2 SQIVND (reference sequence). The CDR3 DNA is TGTGCCAGTAGCCCGGGGCAACCTTACGAGCAGTACTTC. As protein: CASSPGQPYEQYF.

This chain joins TRBV7-9 and TRBJ1-1, with 8 bases lining up with TRBD1. Trimming at V came to 5 bases and at J to 4 bases, leaving 9 bases not matched to a gene. Germline V gene data show CDR1 as SEHNR and CDR2 as FQNEAQ (reference sequence). CDR3 length equals 15 residues. The DNA for the CDR3 is TGTGCCAGCAGCCCTAGGGACAGGTGGCTCACTGAAGCTTTCTTT. Translation gives CASSPRDRWLTEAFF.

Points on this clone: This is likely a read error, given that the CDR3 carries no conserved phenylalanine or tryptophan at its end. V is TRBV6-1 and J is TRBJ1-2, with no clear D. Deletions cut 2 bases from V and 7 bases from J, with 11 bases between. The CDR3 is 13 amino acids. Germline V gives CDR1 MNHNS, CDR2 SASEGT. The CDR3 loop reads CASSEYNLVGYTL. In DNA form, the CDR3 reads TGTGCCAGCAGTGAATACAACCTAGTTGGCTACACCCTC.

This chain connects TRBV27 to TRBJ1-1; TRBD1 aligns across 7 bases. The germline V gene encodes CDR1 MNHEY and CDR2 SMNVEV (reference sequence). The CDR3 spans 14 residues. After removal of 4 bases from V and 3 bases from J, the junction contained 5 bases not matched to a gene. The CDR3 DNA reads as TGTGCCAGCAGTTCCCAGGGGGACTACACTGAAGCTTTCTTT. It is translated as CASSSQGDYTEAFF.

The gene calls are TRBV7-6 and TRBJ1-1, with D maybe TRBD1 (5 bases). Trimming removed 3 bases from V and 6 bases from J, with 11 bases in between. CDR3 size: 13 residues. Germline V gene lookup returns CDR1 SGHVS and CDR2 FNYEAQ. The CDR3 region is CASSLGEVSEAFF. In DNA form, the CDR3 reads TGTGCCAGCAGCTTGGGGGAAGTCTCTGAAGCTTTCTTT. Full variable domain (outside the CDR3, taken from reference TRBV7-6 and TRBJ1-1): GAGVSQSPRYKVTKRGQDVALRCDPISGHVSLYWYRQALGQGPEFLTYFNYEAQQDKSGLPNDRFSAERPEGSISTLTIQRTEQRDSAMYRCASSLGEVSEAFFGQGTRLTVV.

This rearrangement joins TRBV19 to TRBJ2-1; 8 bases match TRBD1. This CDR3 has 15 residues. Germline V CDR1 and CDR2: LNHDA, SQIVND (reference sequence). Trimming cost V 4 bases and J 7 bases; bases outside gene matches: 9. The CDR3 coding sequence is TGTGCCAGTAGTACGCCAGGGGGCCCGGGAAATGAGCAGTTCTTC. Translated, it gives CASSTPGGPGNEQFF.